Listed here is a single T cell receptor beta chain. The data belong to a study of T cell changes during pregnancy in multiple sclerosis. The protocol was immunoSEQ multiplex PCR, while the TCRdb copy is restricted to in-frame clones and leaves out a portion. The sample has 98,000 or so clones, about 94% seen once; the top ten hold 0.99%. The CDR3 covers 16 residues. Germline CDR1 LNHNV, CDR2 YYDKDF (reference sequence). V lost 0 bases to trimming and J lost 4 bases; unmatched junction nucleotides: 2. The V call is TRBV15, the J call TRBJ2-2; 10 bases line up with TRBD2. This specimen consisted of peripheral blood, obtained after pregnancy. The sequence came from a female donor with multiple sclerosis, enrolled in a pregnancy study. As DNA, the CDR3 is TGTGCCACCAGCAGAGAACTAGCGGGATTCACCGGGGAGCTGTTTTTT. This translates into CATSRELAGFTGELFF.